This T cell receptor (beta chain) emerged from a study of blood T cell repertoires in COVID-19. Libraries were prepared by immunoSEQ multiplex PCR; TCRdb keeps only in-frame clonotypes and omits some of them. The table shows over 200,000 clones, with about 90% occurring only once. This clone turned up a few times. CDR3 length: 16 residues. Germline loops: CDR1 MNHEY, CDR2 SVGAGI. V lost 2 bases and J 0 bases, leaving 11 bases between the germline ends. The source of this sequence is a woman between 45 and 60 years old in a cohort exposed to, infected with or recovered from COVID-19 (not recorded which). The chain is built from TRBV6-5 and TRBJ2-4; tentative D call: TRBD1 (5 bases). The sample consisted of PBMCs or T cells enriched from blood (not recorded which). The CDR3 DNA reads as TGTGCCAGCAGTTACGGGGCCGGGCTAGCCAAAAACATTCAGTACTTC. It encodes CASSYGAGLAKNIQYF.